In its sample, the clone carrying this TCR beta chain was seen many times. No cell sorting was done before RNA was extracted from the tissue. More than 3 cm separated this lung sample from the edge of the tumor. Germline loops: CDR1 LGHNA, CDR2 YSLEER. The ends were cut back, 2 bases at V and 0 bases at J, with 14 bases in the middle. The CDR3 covers 17 residues. The source of the sample is a study of tumor and adjacent non-tumor tissue in lung cancer. Three rounds of nested PCR, following a modified ARM-PCR protocol, produced the TCRbeta library. TCRdb reprocessed the multiplex PCR reads via MiXCR and lists one record per CDR3 protein. Among 50,000 or so distinct CDR3 sequences listed, 74% were seen once.

Sequencing was carried out using distant non-tumor lung tissue. The origin of this receptor is an older woman with non-small cell lung cancer. The chain combines TRBV4-3 with TRBJ2-1; D call uncertain. The CDR3 reads CASSQTVSRSSYNEQFF. The CDR3 coding sequence is TGCGCCAGCAGCCAAACTGTATCCCGGAGCTCCTACAATGAGCAGTTCTTC.